Each of the 19 T cell receptor beta chains below was sequenced from the same sample in a study of blood T cell repertoires in COVID-19. The protocol was immunoSEQ multiplex PCR, while the TCRdb copy is restricted to in-frame clones and leaves out a portion. Among hundreds of thousands of clones listed, about nine tenths were seen once. Sequenced sample: peripheral blood. The receptors were gathered from a woman aged 25 to 45 with active or convalescent COVID-19.

The chain uses TRBV7-9 and TRBJ2-1; 9 bases agree with TRBD1. The V and J ends lost 2 bases and 2 bases, in that order; junction bases with no gene match: 4. Germline V gene lookup returns CDR1 SEHNR and CDR2 FQNEAQ (reference sequence). The CDR3 runs 16 residues. The CDR3 is CASSLNGQGTYNEQFF. The CDR3, as DNA: TGTGCCAGCAGCTTAAACGGACAGGGGACCTACAATGAGCAGTTCTTC.

CDR3: CASSQDRRRGPEKLFF. CDR3 in DNA: TGTGCCAGCAGCCAAGATCGACGGCGGGGACCTGAAAAACTGTTTTTT. The rearrangement links TRBV3-1 (or the pseudogene TRBV3-2) to TRBJ1-4; weak D call: TRBD1 (5 bases). The CDR3 runs 16 residues. Trimming pared 0 bases from V and 7 bases from J, leaving 15 bases between. CDR1 and CDR2 from the germline V gene are LGHDT and YNNKEL (reference sequence).

The chain is built from TRBV18 and TRBJ1-2; 9 bases align to TRBD1. V shed 6 bases, J shed 4 bases, and the junction held 6 bases outside the gene matches. The CDR3 consists of 14 residues. Germline loops: CDR1 KGHSH, CDR2 LQKENI. CDR3 residues: CASSRDRASYGYTF. The CDR3 region has the DNA TGTGCCAGCTCCCGGGACAGGGCTTCCTATGGCTACACCTTC.

V and J are TRBV15 and TRBJ1-4, with D possibly TRBD1 on 6 matching bases. Germline CDR1 LNHNV, CDR2 YYDKDF (reference sequence). The germline V and J ends were trimmed by 8 bases and 5 bases, with 12 bases remaining between them. The CDR3 loop spans 13 amino acids. The CDR3, as DNA: TGTGCCACCGCAAACGACAGGAATGAAAAACTGTTTTTT. This codes for CATANDRNEKLFF.

The CDR3 sequence is CASSLYPRGKYNSPLHF. CDR3 nucleotides: TGTGCCAGCAGCTTATATCCCCGTGGCAAATATAATTCACCCCTCCACTTT. The chain combines TRBV7-8 with TRBJ1-6; D is ambiguous. The V gene lost 2 bases and the J gene lost 4 bases, with 15 bases spanning the gap. The CDR3 length is 17 residues. Looked up from germline, CDR1 is SGHVS and CDR2 is FQNEAQ.

The chain combines TRBV10-3 with TRBJ2-7; D may be TRBD2 (6 bases). Trimming took off 3 bases at V and 7 bases at J, with 22 bases between the two ends. The CDR3 is made up of 16 amino acids. CDR1 and CDR2 (germline): ENHRY, SYGVKD. The CDR3 bases are TGTGCCATCAGTGACCGCGGGAAGAAGTGGGGCAATGAGCAGTACTTC. It encodes CAISDRGKKWGNEQYF.

This rearrangement joins TRBV19 to TRBJ1-6; possible D gene TRBD1, 6 bases. V was cut by 6 bases and J by 7 bases, with 10 bases left in between. The germline V gene encodes CDR1 LNHDA and CDR2 SQIVND (reference sequence). The CDR3 totals 13 residues. CDR3: CASRRQENSPLHF. The CDR3 bases are TGTGCCAGTAGGCGACAGGAAAATTCACCCCTCCACTTT.

The chain links TRBV9 to TRBJ1-2, with D tentatively TRBD1 (6 bases). The germline CDR1 and CDR2 sequences are SGDLS and YYNGEE. V lost 1 base and J lost 8, with 15 bases in between. The CDR3 consists of 14 residues. The CDR3 sequence is CASSVIQGPGGYTF. CDR3 sequence (DNA): TGTGCCAGCAGCGTAATCCAGGGGCCGGGCGGCTACACCTTC.

The chain combines TRBV4-1 with TRBJ2-3, with 8 nucleotides matching TRBD2. V lost 4 bases and J lost 4; bases outside the gene matches: 7. In germline, CDR1 is MGHRA, CDR2 YSYEKL. The CDR3 runs to 15 residues. CDR3 DNA sequence: TGCGCCAGCAGCCCTAACCAACTAGCGGCAGATACGCAGTATTTT. It is translated as CASSPNQLAADTQYF.

The chain employs TRBV3-1 (or the pseudogene TRBV3-2) and TRBJ2-1; 9 bases are a match to TRBD2. With 1 base clipped from V and 3 bases from J, the junction kept 1 base outside the gene matches. The CDR3 has 15 residues. The germline CDR1 and CDR2 sequences are LGHDT and YNNKEL (reference sequence). The chain's CDR3 is CASSQGLADYNEQFF. CDR3 nucleotides: TGTGCCAGCAGCCAAGGACTAGCGGACTACAATGAGCAGTTCTTC.

This rearrangement joins TRBV7-8 to TRBJ1-5, with 7 bases that match TRBD1. The ends lost 4 bases at V and 2 bases at J; junction bases unmatched: 2. This CDR3 has 14 residues. Germline values: CDR1 SGHVS, CDR2 FQNEAQ. The CDR3 sequence is CASSSGQGNQPQHF. CDR3 nucleotides: TGTGCCAGCAGCTCAGGACAGGGCAATCAGCCCCAGCATTTT.

This chain uses TRBV5-1 with TRBJ1-2; D remains ambiguous. The V gene's germline CDR1 is SGHRS and CDR2 YFSETQ. The length of the CDR3 is 15 residues. Between the trimmed V and J ends, which lost 0 bases and 1 base, there was a span of 10 bases. Written as DNA, the CDR3 is TGCGCCAGCAGCTTGGAACCAGGCCGTAACTATGGCTACACCTTC. It translates to CASSLEPGRNYGYTF.

The chain employs TRBV5-1 and TRBJ2-1; 7 nucleotides match TRBD1. CDR3 length: 15 residues. CDR1 is SGHRS, CDR2 YFSETQ, per germline. Trimming removed 4 bases from V and 4 bases from J; junction bases left unmatched: 8. Here the CDR3 DNA reads TGCGCCAGCAGCCCGTGGGGGACAGAGTACAATGAGCAGTTCTTC. This translates into CASSPWGTEYNEQFF.

This clone was observed a handful of times. The chain couples TRBV5-4 to TRBJ1-1; TRBD1 is a possible D gene (5 bases). Germline CDR1 SGHNT, CDR2 YYREEE (reference sequence). The length of the CDR3 is 15 residues. Trimming left V 3 bases short and J 0 bases short, with 12 bases between. CDR3 residues: CASSSTGAMNTEAFF. In nucleotides, the CDR3 is TGTGCCAGCAGCTCCACAGGCGCTATGAACACTGAAGCTTTCTTT.

This chain connects TRBV5-5 to TRBJ2-5; D not resolved. The CDR3 extends over 11 amino acids. Between the trimmed V and J ends, which lost 2 bases and 5 bases, there was a span of 4 bases. The germline V gene encodes CDR1 SGHKS and CDR2 YYEKEE (reference sequence). The DNA of the CDR3 is TGTGCCAGCAGCTTACAGGAGACCCAGTACTTC. As protein: CASSLQETQYF.

The genes are TRBV29-1 and TRBJ2-7, with D hard to call. The germline V gene encodes CDR1 SQVTM and CDR2 ANQGSEA. The CDR3 is 13 residues long. Trimming stripped 4 bases from V and 4 bases from J, with 14 bases between. The CDR3 DNA reads as TGCAGCGTTGTGGGCTCCCTGGGTTACGAGCAGTACTTC. Protein product: CSVVGSLGYEQYF.

This clone was seen only a few times. This rearrangement joins TRBV11-1 to TRBJ1-1; TRBD1 aligns across 8 bases. Germline V gene sequence: CDR1 SGHAT, CDR2 FQDESV (reference sequence). The CDR3 length is 13 residues. J gave up 5 bases and V 3 bases, and 2 bases lay outside the gene matches. The DNA of the CDR3 is TGTGCCAGCAGCTTCGGGACAGGAACTGAAGCTTTCTTT. It encodes CASSFGTGTEAFF.

This chain links TRBV12-3 or TRBV12-4 with TRBJ2-2; D is uncertain. Trimming removed 10 bases at V and 8 bases at J, with 17 bases between. CDR3 size: 13 residues. In nucleotides, the CDR3 is TGTGCCACCCGAAGCGCCGGTCCGGGGGAGCTGTTTTTT. This codes for CATRSAGPGELFF.

This rearrangement joins TRBV6-4 to TRBJ1-5; D call uncertain. Germline CDR1 MRHNA, CDR2 SNTAGT. This CDR3 spans 13 amino acids. Trimming stripped 0 bases from V and 9 bases from J, with 9 bases between. This CDR3 reads CASSDSNGGPQHF. The CDR3 DNA follows: TGTGCCAGCAGTGACTCCAACGGTGGGCCCCAGCATTTT.